This record concerns one T cell receptor (beta chain) sequence. Across 24 US areas, participants ranged in age from about 18 to 89 years. Germline lookup yields CDR1 SEHNR and CDR2 FQNEAQ (reference sequence). V lost 3 bases, J lost 6 bases, and 8 bases lay in between. The length of the CDR3 is 12 residues. Some clones are missing from TCRdb's copy, which holds only in-frame ones; the method was immunoSEQ multiplex PCR. The profile shows over 250,000 clones, roughly 80% of them singletons. The source of the sample is a study of blood T cell repertoires in COVID-19. Looking at the study overall: Italy, Spain and the United States were the sources of the convalescent and acute COVID-19 samples. PBMCs, B-cell-depleted T cells, or T cells provided the cDNA or gDNA that made up the material.

The sequencing input was PBMCs or T cells enriched from blood (not recorded which). The chain employs TRBV7-9 and TRBJ1-1; a weak D match, TRBD1 (5 bases). The receptor was isolated from a man aged 35 to 55 who had been exposed to COVID-19. CDR3 sequence (DNA): TGTGCCAGCAGCTTCCAGGGTGCTGAAGCTTTCTTT. This codes for CASSFQGAEAFF.